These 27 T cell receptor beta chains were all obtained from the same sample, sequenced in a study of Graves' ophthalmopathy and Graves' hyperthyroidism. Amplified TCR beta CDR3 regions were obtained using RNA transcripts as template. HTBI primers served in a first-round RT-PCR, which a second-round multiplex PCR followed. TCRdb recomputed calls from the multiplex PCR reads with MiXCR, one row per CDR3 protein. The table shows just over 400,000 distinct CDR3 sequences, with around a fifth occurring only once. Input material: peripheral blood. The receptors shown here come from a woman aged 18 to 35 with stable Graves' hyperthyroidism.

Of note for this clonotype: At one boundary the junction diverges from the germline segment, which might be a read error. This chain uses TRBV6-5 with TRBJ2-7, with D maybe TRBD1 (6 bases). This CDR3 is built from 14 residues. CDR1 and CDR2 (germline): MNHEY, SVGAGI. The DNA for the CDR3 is TGTGCCAGCAGTTACGGGGGCAGAGCCTACGATCAGTACTTC. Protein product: CASSYGGRAYDQYF.

The CDR3 is CASSGEQDMNTEAFF. The CDR3, as DNA: TGTGCCAGCAGTGGGGAACAGGACATGAACACTGAAGCTTTCTTT. V is TRBV6-1 and J is TRBJ1-1, with D perhaps TRBD1 (5 bases). Looked up from germline, CDR1 is MNHNS and CDR2 is SASEGT. Trimming shortened V by 4 bases and J by 0 bases, and 12 bases separated the two germline ends. The length of the CDR3 is 15 residues.

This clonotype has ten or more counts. The CDR3 DNA is TGTGCCAGCAGCCCGTTTCGGGGATATGGTCAGCCCCAGCATTTT. Translated, it gives CASSPFRGYGQPQHF. The chain couples TRBV28 to TRBJ1-5; D gene ambiguous. Trimming cost V 6 bases and J 6 bases, with 18 bases left between them. This CDR3 is 15 amino acids long. CDR1 and CDR2 (germline): MDHEN, SYDVKM.

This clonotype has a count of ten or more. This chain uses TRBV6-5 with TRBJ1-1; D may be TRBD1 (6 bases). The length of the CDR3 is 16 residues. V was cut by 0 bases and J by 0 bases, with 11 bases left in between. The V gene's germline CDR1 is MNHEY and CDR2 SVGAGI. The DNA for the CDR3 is TGTGCCAGCAGTTACTCTTGGGGACAAATGAACACTGAAGCTTTCTTT. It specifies CASSYSWGQMNTEAFF.

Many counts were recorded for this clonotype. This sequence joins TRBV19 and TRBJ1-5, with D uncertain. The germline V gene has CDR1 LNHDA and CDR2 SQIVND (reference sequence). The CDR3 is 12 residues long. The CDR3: CASCNHNQPQHF. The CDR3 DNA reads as TGTGCTAGTTGTAACCACAATCAGCCCCAGCATTTT.

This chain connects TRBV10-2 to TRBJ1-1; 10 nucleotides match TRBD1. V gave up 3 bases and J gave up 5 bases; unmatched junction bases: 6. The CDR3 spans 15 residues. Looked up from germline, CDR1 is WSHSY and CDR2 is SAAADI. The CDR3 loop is CASSDPDRGGTEAFF. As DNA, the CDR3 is TGCGCCAGCAGTGACCCGGACAGGGGGGGGACTGAAGCTTTCTTT.

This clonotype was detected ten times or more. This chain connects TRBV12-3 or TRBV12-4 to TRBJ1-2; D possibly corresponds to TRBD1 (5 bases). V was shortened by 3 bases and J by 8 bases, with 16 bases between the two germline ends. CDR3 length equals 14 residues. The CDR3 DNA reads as TGTGCCAGCAGTTTGGAGTCGGGGGGAGCAGGCTACACCTTC. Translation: CASSLESGGAGYTF.

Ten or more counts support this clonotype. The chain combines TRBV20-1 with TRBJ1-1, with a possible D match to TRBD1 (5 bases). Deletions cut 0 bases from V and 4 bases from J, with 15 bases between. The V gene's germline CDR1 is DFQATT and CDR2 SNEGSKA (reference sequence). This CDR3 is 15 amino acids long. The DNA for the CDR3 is TGCAGTGCTAGAGAACGGGGGTCGCTTGGCACTGAAGCTTTCTTT. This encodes CSARERGSLGTEAFF.

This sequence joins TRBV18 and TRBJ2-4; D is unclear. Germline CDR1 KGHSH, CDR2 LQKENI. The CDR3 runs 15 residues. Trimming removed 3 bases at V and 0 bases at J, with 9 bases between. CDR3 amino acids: CASSPGNLAKNIQYF. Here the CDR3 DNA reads TGTGCCAGCTCACCGGGCAATCTAGCCAAAAACATTCAGTACTTC.

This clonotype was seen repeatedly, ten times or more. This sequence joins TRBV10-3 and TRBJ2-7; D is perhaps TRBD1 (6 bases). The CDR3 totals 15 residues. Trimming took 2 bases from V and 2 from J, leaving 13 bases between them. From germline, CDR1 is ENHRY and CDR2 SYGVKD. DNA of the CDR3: TGTGCCATCAGTGAGAGGCCAGGGGATACCTACGAGCAGTACTTC. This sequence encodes CAISERPGDTYEQYF.

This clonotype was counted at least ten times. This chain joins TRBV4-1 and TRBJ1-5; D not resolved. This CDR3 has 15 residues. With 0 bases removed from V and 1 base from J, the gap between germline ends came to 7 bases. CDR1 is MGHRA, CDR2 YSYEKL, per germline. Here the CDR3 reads CASSQDLFSNQPQHF. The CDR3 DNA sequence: TGCGCCAGCAGCCAAGATCTCTTCAGCAATCAGCCCCAGCATTTT.

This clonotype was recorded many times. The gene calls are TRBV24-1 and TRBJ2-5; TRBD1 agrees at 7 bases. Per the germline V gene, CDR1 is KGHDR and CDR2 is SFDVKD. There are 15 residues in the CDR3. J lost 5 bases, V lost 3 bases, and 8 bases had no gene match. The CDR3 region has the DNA TGTGCCACCAGTGATCGGACAGGCCCGGGGGAGACCCAGTACTTC. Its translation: CATSDRTGPGETQYF.

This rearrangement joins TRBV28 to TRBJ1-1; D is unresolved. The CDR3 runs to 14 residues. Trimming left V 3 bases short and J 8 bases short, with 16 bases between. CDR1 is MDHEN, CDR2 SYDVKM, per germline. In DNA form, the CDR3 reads TGTGCCAGCAGTTTTATTGAGTCGTCAAGGGAAGCTTTCTTT. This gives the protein CASSFIESSREAFF.

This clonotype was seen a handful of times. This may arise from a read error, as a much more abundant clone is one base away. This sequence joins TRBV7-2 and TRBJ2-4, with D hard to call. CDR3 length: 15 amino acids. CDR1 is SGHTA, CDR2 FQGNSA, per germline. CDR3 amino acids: CASSLAPLNKNIKYF. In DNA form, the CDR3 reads TGTGCCAGCAGCTTAGCTCCACTTAACAAAAACATTAAGTACTTC.

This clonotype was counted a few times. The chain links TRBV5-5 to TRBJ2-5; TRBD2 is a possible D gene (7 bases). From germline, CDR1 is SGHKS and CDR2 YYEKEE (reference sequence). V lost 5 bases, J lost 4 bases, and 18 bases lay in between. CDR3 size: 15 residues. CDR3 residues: CASSPGGGGGETQYF. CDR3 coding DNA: TGTGCCAGCAGTCCTGGGGGCGGCGGGGGAGAGACCCAGTACTTC.

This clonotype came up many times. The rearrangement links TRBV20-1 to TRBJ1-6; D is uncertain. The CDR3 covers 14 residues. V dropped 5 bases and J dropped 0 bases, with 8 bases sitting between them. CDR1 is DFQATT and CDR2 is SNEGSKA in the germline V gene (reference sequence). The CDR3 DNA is TGCAGTGCTCGCGCAAGCTCCTATAATTCACCCCTCCACTTT. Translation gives CSARASSYNSPLHF.

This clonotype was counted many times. CDR3 loop: CASSSLDTSRVGGANVLTF. The CDR3 DNA is TGTGCCAGCAGTTCTTTGGATACTAGTAGGGTTGGTGGGGCCAACGTCCTGACTTTC. The chain combines TRBV28 with TRBJ2-6; D is perhaps TRBD2 (5 bases). This CDR3 has 19 residues. Germline V gene lookup returns CDR1 MDHEN and CDR2 SYDVKM. Trimming took off 4 bases at V and 3 bases at J, with 22 bases between the two ends.

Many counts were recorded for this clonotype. DNA of the CDR3: TGTGCCAGCAGCTCCCAGCGGGGGGCTGGGGAAGCTTTCTTT. It codes for CASSSQRGAGEAFF. The rearrangement links TRBV7-2 to TRBJ1-1, with TRBD1 as a possible D gene (6 bases). The V gene lost 4 bases and the J gene lost 8 bases, with 17 bases spanning the gap. Germline V gene lookup returns CDR1 SGHTA and CDR2 FQGNSA. The CDR3 is 14 amino acids.

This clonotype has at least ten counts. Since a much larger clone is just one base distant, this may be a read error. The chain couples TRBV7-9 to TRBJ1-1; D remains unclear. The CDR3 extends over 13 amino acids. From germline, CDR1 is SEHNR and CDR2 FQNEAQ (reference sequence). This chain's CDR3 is CAGSSRTGPLAFF. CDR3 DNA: TGTGCCGGCAGTAGCAGGACCGGCCCTTTGGCTTTCTTT.

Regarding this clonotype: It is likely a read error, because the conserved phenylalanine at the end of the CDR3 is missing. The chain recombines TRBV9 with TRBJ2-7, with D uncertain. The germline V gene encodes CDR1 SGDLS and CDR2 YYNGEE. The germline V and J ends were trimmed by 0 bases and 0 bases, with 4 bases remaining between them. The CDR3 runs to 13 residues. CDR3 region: CASSVASSYEQYY. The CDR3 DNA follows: TGTGCCAGCAGCGTAGCGAGCTCCTACGAGCAGTACTAC.

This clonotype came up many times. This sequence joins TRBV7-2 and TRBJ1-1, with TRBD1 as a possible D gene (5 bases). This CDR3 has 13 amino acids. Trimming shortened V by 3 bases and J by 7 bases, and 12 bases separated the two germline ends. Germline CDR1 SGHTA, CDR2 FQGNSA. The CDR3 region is CASSFLRDGEAFF. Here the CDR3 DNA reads TGTGCCAGCAGCTTCCTCCGGGACGGTGAAGCTTTCTTT. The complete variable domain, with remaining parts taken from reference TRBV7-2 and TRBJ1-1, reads GAGVSQSPSNKVTEKGKDVELRCDPISGHTALYWYRQSLGQGLEFLIYFQGNSAPDKSGLPSDRFSAERTGGSVSTLTIQRTQQEDSAVYLCASSFLRDGEAFFGQGTRLTVV.

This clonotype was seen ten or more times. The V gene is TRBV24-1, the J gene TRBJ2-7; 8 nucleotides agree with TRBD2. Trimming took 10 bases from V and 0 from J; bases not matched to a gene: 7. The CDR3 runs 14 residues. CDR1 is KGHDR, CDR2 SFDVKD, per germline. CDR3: CATHTSGSSYEQYF. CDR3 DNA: TGTGCCACACATACCAGCGGGAGCTCCTACGAGCAGTACTTC.

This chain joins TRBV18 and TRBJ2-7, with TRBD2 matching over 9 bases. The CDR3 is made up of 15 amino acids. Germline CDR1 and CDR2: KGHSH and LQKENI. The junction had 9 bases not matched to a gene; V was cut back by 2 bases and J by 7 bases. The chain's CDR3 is CASSPGSGRSGEQYF. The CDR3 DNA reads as TGTGCCAGCTCACCAGGGAGCGGGAGGTCCGGGGAGCAGTACTTC.

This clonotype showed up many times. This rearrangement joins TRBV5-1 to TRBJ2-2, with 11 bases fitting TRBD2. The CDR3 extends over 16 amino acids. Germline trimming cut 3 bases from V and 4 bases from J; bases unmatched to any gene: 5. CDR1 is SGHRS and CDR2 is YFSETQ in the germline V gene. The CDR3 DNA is TGCGCCAGCAGCTGGGGGACTAGCGGACCCACCGGGGAGCTGTTTTTT. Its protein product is CASSWGTSGPTGELFF.

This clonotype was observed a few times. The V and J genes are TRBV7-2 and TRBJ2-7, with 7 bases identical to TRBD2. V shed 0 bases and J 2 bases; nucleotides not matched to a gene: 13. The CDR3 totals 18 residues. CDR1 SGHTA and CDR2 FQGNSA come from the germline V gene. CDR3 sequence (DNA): TGTGCCAGCAGCTTAGCAACGGGAGGACCACCCATTACCTACGAGCAGTACTTC. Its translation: CASSLATGGPPITYEQYF.

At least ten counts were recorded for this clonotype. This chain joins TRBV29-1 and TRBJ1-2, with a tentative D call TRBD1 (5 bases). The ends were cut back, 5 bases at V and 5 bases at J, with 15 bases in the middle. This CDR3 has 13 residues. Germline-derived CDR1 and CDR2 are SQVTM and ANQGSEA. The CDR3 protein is CSVTPGRGYGYTF. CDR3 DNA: TGCAGCGTTACACCGGGACGGGGGTATGGCTACACCTTC.

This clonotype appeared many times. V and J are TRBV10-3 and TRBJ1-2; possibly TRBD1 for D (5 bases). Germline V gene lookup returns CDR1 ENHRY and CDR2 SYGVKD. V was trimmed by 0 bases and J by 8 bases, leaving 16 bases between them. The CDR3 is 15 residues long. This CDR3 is CAISESRDGARGYTF. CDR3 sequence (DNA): TGTGCCATCAGTGAGTCCCGGGACGGCGCTCGCGGCTACACCTTC.